Included here is one T cell receptor (beta chain) sequence, with context. A second PCR, run for roughly 7 to 12 cycles, used a sample-barcoded 5' primer plus a J-beta primer mix. Each CDR3 protein gets one entry after TCRdb re-called the 5' RACE reads with MiXCR. This table has over a million distinct CDR3 sequences, around 40% appearing once. The CDR3 runs to 14 residues. V dropped 4 bases and J dropped 8 bases, with 20 bases sitting between them. Germline values: CDR1 SQVTM, CDR2 ANQGSEA. The sample originates from a study of blood T cells in healthy people across ages. This clonotype was obtained from a woman younger than 35 in good health. The sequenced sample was blood. The gene calls are TRBV29-1 and TRBJ1-2; D is possibly TRBD1 (5 bases). CDR3 DNA: TGCAGCGTTGGTGGCAGGGAAGGTGCTATAGGCTACACCTTC. Protein product: CSVGGREGAIGYTF.